The subject of this entry is one T cell receptor beta chain. The data were taken from a study of blood T cell repertoires in COVID-19. Some clones are missing from TCRdb's copy, which holds only in-frame ones; the method was immunoSEQ multiplex PCR. The sample contains 190,000 or so clones, roughly three quarters of which appear only once. The trim removed 5 bases at V and 7 bases at J, leaving 5 bases unmatched. Germline V CDR1 and CDR2: SEHNR, FQNEAQ (reference sequence). The CDR3 has 13 residues. This clonotype was obtained from a woman older than 75 with COVID-19, enrolled during active disease. Sequenced material: peripheral blood. The chain recombines TRBV7-9 with TRBJ1-5, with 7 bases lining up with TRBD1. The CDR3 protein is CASSPTGSQPQHF. The CDR3 nucleotides read TGTGCCAGCAGCCCGACAGGGTCCCAGCCCCAGCATTTT.